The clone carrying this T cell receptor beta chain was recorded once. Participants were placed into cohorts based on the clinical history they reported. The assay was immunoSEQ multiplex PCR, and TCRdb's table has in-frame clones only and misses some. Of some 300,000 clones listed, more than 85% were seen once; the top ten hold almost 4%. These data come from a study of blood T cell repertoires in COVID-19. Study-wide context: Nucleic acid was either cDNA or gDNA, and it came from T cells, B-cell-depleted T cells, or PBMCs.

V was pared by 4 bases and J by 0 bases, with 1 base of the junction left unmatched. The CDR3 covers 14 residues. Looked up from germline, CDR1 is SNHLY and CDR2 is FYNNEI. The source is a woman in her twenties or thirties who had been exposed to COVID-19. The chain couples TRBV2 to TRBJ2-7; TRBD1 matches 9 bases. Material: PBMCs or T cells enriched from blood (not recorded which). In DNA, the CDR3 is TGTGCCAGCAGTGGACAGGGGGACTCCTACGAGCAGTACTTC. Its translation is CASSGQGDSYEQYF.